One and the same sample provided the 4 T cell receptor beta chains below, sequenced in a study of blood T cell repertoires in COVID-19. Here immunoSEQ multiplex PCR was the method, and the copy in TCRdb shows in-frame clones only, minus some. The table lists 110,000 or so clones, around 89% of them singletons. Sequenced input: peripheral blood. These receptors were taken from a man between 65 and 85 years old with active or convalescent COVID-19.

V is TRBV15 and J is TRBJ2-7, with 8 bases fitting TRBD1. Germline V gene lookup returns CDR1 LNHNV and CDR2 YYDKDF (reference sequence). The CDR3 is 13 amino acids. V trimming: 9 bases; J trimming: 2 bases; junction bases outside the gene matches: 6. This CDR3 reads CATRHRGAYEQYF. The DNA of the CDR3 is TGTGCCACGCGACACAGGGGGGCCTACGAGCAGTACTTC. Complete variable domain (other parts from reference TRBV15 and TRBJ2-7): DAMVIQNPRYQVTQFGKPVTLSCSQTLNHNVMYWYQQKSSQAPKLLFHYYDKDFNNEADTPDNFQSRRPNTSFCFLDIRSPGLGDTAMYLCATRHRGAYEQYFGPGTRLTVT.

The chain is built from TRBV19 and TRBJ1-1, with 7 bases aligning to TRBD1. The CDR3 sequence is 15 residues long. V was pared by 5 bases and J by 5 bases, with 11 bases of the junction left unmatched. Per germline, CDR1 LNHDA and CDR2 SQIVND (reference sequence). CDR3 DNA sequence: TGTGCCAGTAGTTCACAGACAGGGACGAGGACTGAAGCTTTCTTT. Translation: CASSSQTGTRTEAFF.

The sample holds one count of this clone. This rearrangement joins TRBV29-1 to TRBJ1-4, with D unresolved. CDR1 and CDR2 from the germline V gene are SQVTM and ANQGSEA. V lost 3 bases and J 8 bases, leaving 13 bases between the germline ends. This CDR3 comprises 13 residues. The CDR3 protein is CSVDREGGEKLFF. The CDR3 region has the DNA TGCAGCGTTGACCGGGAGGGAGGCGAAAAACTGTTTTTT. Using reference TRBV29-1 and TRBJ1-4 for the parts outside the CDR3, the full variable domain is SAVISQKPSRDICQRGTSLTIQCQVDSQVTMMFWYRQQPGQSLTLIATANQGSEATYESGFVIDKFPISRPNLTFSTLTVSNMSPEDSSIYLCSVDREGGEKLFFGSGTQLSVL.

The chain uses TRBV28 and TRBJ2-1; D might be TRBD2 (6 bases). The CDR3 extends over 12 amino acids. V was shortened by 6 bases and J by 9 bases, with 12 bases between the two germline ends. Looked up from germline, CDR1 is MDHEN and CDR2 is SYDVKM. Written as DNA, the CDR3 is TGTGCCAGCAGCCGGGACTTGGTTGAGCAGTTCTTC. It yields the protein CASSRDLVEQFF.